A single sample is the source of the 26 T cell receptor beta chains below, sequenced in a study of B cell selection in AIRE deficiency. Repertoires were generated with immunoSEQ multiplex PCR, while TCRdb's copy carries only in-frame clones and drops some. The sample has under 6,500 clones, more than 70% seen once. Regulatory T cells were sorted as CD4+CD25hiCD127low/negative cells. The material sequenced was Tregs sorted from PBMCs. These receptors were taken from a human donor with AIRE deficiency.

The CDR3 bases are TGTGCCAGCAGCGCGGACAGCACCTATGGCTACACCTTC. Its protein is CASSADSTYGYTF. The V call is TRBV6-1, the J call TRBJ1-2, with a weak D call TRBD1 (6 bases). CDR3 size: 13 residues. The V gene lost 6 bases and the J gene lost 4 bases, with 12 bases spanning the gap. The germline V gene has CDR1 MNHNS and CDR2 SASEGT.

The CDR3 is CASGGGGTNEKLFF. CDR3 in DNA: TGTGCCAGCGGGGGGGGTGGCACTAATGAAAAACTGTTTTTT. V and J are TRBV9 and TRBJ1-4; tentative D call: TRBD1 (5 bases). Germline CDR1 and CDR2: SGDLS and YYNGEE. V lost 7 bases to trimming and J lost 2 bases, with 12 bases between them. The CDR3 spans 14 residues.

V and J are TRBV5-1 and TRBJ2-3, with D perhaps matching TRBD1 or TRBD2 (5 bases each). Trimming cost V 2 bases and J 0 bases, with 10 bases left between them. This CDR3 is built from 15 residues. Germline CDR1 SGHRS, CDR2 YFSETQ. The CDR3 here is CASSFVGESTDTQYF. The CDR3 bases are TGCGCCAGCAGCTTTGTGGGGGAAAGCACAGATACGCAGTATTTT.

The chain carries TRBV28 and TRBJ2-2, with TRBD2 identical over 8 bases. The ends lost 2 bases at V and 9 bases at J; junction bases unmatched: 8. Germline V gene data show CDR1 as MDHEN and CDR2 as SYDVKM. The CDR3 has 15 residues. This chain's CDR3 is CASSLTSGIIRELFF. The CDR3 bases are TGTGCCAGCAGTTTAACTAGCGGTATAATCCGGGAGCTGTTTTTT. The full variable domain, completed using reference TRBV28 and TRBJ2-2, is DVKVTQSSRYLVKRTGEKVFLECVQDMDHENMFWYRQDPGLGLRLIYFSYDVKMKEKGDIPEGYSVSREKKERFSLILESASTNQTSMYLCASSLTSGIIRELFFGEGSRLTVL.

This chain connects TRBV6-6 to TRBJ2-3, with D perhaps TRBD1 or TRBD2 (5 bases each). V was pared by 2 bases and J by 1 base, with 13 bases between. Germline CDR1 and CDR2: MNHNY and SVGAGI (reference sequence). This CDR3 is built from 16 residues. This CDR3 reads CASSYLPGPRTDTQYF. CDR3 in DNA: TGTGCCAGCAGTTACCTTCCGGGACCACGCACAGATACGCAGTATTTT.

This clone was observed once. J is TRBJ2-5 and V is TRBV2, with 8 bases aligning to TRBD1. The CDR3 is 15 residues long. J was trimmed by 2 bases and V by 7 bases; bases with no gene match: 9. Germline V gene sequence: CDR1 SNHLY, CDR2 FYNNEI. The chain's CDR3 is CASTRDRHSQETQYF. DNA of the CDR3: TGTGCCAGCACCAGGGACAGGCATTCGCAAGAGACCCAGTACTTC. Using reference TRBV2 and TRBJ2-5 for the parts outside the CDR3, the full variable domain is EPEVTQTPSHQVTQMGQEVILRCVPISNHLYFYWYRQILGQKVEFLVSFYNNEISEKSEIFDDQFSVERPDGSNFTLKIRSTKLEDSAMYFCASTRDRHSQETQYFGPGTRLLVL.

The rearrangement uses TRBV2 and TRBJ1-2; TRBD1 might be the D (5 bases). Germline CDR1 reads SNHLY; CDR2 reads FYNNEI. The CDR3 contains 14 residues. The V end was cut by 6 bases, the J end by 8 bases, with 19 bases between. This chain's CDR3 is CASRGDFRYGGYTF. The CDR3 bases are TGTGCCAGCAGGGGGGACTTTAGGTATGGAGGCTACACCTTC.

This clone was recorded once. The CDR3 DNA reads as TGTGCCAGCATGACGGTTGGCAATCAGCCCCAGCATTTT. Protein sequence: CASMTVGNQPQHF. This chain joins TRBV6-1 and TRBJ1-5; D unresolved. Trimming stripped 7 bases from V and 2 bases from J, with 9 bases between. The germline V gene has CDR1 MNHNS and CDR2 SASEGT. CDR3 size: 13 residues.

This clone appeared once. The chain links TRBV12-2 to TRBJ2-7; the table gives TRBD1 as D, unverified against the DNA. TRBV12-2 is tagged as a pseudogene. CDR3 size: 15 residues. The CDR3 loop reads CASRPTLDSSYEQYF. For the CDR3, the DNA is TGTGCAAGTCGCCCTACCCTGGACAGCTCCTACGAGCAGTACTTC.

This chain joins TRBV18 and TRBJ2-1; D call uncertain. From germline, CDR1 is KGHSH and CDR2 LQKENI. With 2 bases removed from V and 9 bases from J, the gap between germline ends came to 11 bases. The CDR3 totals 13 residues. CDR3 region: CASSPDPLSEQFF. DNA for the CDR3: TGTGCCAGCTCACCAGATCCGCTGAGTGAGCAGTTCTTC.

CDR3 sequence (DNA): TGTGCCATCCCGCCCAGGGTCTGGGGCTACACCTTC. Translated: CAIPPRVWGYTF. V usage is TRBV27 and J usage is TRBJ1-2; tentative D call: TRBD1 (5 bases). The CDR3 spans 12 residues. The germline CDR1 and CDR2 sequences are MNHEY and SMNVEV (reference sequence). V was clipped by 10 bases and J by 8 bases, with 17 bases between them.

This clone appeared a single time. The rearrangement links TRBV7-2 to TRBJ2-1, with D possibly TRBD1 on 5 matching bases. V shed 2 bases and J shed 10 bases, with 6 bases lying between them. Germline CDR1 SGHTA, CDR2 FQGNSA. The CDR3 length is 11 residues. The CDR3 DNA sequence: TGTGCCAGCAGCTTAAGACAGGAGCAGTTCTTC. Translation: CASSLRQEQFF.

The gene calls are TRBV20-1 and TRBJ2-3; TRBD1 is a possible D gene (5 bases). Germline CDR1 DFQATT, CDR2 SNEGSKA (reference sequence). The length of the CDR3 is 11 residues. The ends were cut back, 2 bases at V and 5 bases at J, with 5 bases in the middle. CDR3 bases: TGCAGTGCTAGACAGGGAGATACGCAGTATTTT. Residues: CSARQGDTQYF.

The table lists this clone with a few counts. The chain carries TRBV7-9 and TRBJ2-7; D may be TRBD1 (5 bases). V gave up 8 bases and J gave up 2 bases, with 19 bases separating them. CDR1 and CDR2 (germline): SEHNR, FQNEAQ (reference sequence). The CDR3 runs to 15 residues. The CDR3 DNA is TGTGCCAGCCCTATAGGACGACAGAACGCCTACGAGCAGTACTTC. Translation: CASPIGRQNAYEQYF.

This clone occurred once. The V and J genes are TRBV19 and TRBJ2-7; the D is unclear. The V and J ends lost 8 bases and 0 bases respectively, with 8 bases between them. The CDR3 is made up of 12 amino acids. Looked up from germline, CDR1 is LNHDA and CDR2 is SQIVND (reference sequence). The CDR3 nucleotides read TGTGCCAGTGCAGGCCTCTCCTACGAGCAGTACTTC. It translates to CASAGLSYEQYF.

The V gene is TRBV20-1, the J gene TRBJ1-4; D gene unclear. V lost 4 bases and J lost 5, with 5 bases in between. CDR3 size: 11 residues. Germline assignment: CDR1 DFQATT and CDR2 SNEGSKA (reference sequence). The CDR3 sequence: CSAKPNEKLFF. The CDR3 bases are TGCAGTGCTAAGCCCAATGAAAAACTGTTTTTT.

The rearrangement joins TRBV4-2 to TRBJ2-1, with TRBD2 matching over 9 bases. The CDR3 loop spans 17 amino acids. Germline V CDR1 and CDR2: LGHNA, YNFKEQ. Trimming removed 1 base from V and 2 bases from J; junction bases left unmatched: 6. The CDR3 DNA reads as TGTGCCAGCAGCCAAGGTCGCGCGGGAGGGCCCTACAATGAGCAGTTCTTC. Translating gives CASSQGRAGGPYNEQFF.

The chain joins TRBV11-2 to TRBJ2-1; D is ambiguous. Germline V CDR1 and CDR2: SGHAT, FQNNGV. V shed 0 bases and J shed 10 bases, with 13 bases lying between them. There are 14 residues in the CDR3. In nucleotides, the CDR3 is TGTGCCAGCAGCTTAGATTGGCGGTCTAAGGAGCAGTTCTTC. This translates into CASSLDWRSKEQFF.

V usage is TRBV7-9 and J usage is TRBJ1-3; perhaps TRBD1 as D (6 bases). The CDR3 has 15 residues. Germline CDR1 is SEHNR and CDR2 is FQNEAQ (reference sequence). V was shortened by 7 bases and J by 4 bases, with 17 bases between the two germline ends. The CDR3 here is CASTAQRGAGNTIYF. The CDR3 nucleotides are TGTGCCAGCACCGCTCAGAGGGGGGCGGGAAACACCATATATTTT.

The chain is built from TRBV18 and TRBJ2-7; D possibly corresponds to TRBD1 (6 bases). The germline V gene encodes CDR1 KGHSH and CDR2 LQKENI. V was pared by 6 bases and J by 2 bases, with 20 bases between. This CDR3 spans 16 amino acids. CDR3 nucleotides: TGTGCCAGCTCCCCAAACAGGGCCGCGGTACCCTACGAGCAGTACTTC. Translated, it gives CASSPNRAAVPYEQYF.

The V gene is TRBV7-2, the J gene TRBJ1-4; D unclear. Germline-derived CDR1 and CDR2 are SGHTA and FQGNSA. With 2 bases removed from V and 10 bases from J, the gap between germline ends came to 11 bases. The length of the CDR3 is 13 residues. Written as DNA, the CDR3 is TGTGCCAGCAGCTTAACAGCCAATTCAAAACTGTTTTTT. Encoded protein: CASSLTANSKLFF.

The CDR3 protein is CASSINPWGTEAFF. The CDR3 region has the DNA TGTGCCAGTAGTATCAACCCCTGGGGCACTGAAGCTTTCTTT. The genes are TRBV19 and TRBJ1-1; D is uncertain. Germline loops: CDR1 LNHDA, CDR2 SQIVND (reference sequence). This CDR3 comprises 14 residues. Between the trimmed V and J ends, which lost 3 bases and 4 bases, there was a span of 12 bases.

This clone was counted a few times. CDR3 sequence (DNA): TGTGCCAGCAGTGAGGTCCCAAAGGGCCACAATGAGCAGTTCTTC. It encodes CASSEVPKGHNEQFF. V and J are TRBV2 and TRBJ2-1; D gene unclear. This CDR3 spans 15 amino acids. Trimming stripped 3 bases from V and 5 bases from J, with 14 bases between. The V gene's germline CDR1 is SNHLY and CDR2 FYNNEI.

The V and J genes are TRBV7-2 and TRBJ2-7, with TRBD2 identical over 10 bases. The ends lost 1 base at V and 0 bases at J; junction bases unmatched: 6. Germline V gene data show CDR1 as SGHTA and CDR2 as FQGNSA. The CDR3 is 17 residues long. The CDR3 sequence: CASSLGAGGQSSYEQYF. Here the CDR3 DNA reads TGTGCCAGCAGCTTAGGAGCGGGGGGGCAATCCTCCTACGAGCAGTACTTC. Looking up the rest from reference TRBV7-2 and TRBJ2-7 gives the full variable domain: GAGVSQSPSNKVTEKGKDVELRCDPISGHTALYWYRQSLGQGLEFLIYFQGNSAPDKSGLPSDRFSAERTGGSVSTLTIQRTQQEDSAVYLCASSLGAGGQSSYEQYFGPGTRLTVT.

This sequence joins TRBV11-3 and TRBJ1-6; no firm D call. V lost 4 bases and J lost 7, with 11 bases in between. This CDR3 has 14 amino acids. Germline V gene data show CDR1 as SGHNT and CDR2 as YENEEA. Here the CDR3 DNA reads TGTGCCAGCAGCTCTAGGGATAGAAATTCACCCCTCCACTTT. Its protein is CASSSRDRNSPLHF.

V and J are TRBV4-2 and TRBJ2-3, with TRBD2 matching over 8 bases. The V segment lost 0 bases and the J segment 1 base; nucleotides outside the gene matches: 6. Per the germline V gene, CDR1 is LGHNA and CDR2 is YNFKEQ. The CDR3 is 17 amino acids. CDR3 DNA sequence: TGTGCCAGCAGCCAAGATCAATGGCGGGAGGGCACAGATACGCAGTATTTT. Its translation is CASSQDQWREGTDTQYF.